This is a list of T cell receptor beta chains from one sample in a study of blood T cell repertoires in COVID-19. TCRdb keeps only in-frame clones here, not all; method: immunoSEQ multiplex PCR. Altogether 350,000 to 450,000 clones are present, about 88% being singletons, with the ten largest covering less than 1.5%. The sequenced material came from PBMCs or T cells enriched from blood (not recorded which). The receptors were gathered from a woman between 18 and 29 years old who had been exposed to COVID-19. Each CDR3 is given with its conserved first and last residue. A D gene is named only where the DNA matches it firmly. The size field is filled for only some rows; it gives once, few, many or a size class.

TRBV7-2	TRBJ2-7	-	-	CASSLRGREQYF	TGTGCCAGCAGCTTAAGGGGTAGGGAGCAGTACTTC
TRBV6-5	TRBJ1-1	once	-	CASSLDRGDGVAFF	TGTGCCAGCAGCTTGGACCGGGGAGATGGGGTAGCTTTCTTT
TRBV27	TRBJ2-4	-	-	CASRGHPREGKNIQYF	TGTGCCAGCAGGGGACACCCAAGGGAGGGAAAAAACATTCAGTACTTC
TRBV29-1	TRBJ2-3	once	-	CSETRTPDTDTQYF	TGCAGCGAGACAAGGACTCCTGACACAGATACGCAGTATTTT
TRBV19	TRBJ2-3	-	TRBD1	CASSIGWTGPPVF	TGTGCCAGTAGTATAGGTTGGACAGGGCCGCCGGTCTTT
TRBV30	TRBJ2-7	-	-	CAWSLQGPYYEQYF	TGTGCCTGGAGTCTCCAGGGGCCTTACTACGAGCAGTACTTC
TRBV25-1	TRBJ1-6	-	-	CASSLAAGDNSPLHF	TGTGCCAGCAGTTTGGCGGCAGGGGATAATTCACCCCTCCACTTT
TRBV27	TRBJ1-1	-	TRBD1	CASSFLGQGASEAFF	TGTGCCAGCAGTTTTCTTGGACAGGGGGCCTCTGAAGCTTTCTTT
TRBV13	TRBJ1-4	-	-	CASSQDGEKLFF	TGTGCCAGCAGCCAAGACGGGGAAAAACTGTTTTTT
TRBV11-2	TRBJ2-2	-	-	CASSRPGTGELFF	TGTGCCAGCAGCAGACCAGGGACCGGGGAGCTGTTTTTT
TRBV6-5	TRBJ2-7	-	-	CASRYQGKGYEQYF	TGTGCCAGCAGGTACCAGGGGAAGGGCTACGAGCAGTACTTC
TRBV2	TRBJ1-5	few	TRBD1	CASNEGASRNQPQHF	TGTGCCAGCAACGAGGGGGCGAGTCGCAATCAGCCCCAGCATTTT
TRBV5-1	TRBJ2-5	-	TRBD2	CASSLTSGTQETQYF	TGCGCCAGCAGCTTGACTAGCGGGACACAAGAGACCCAGTACTTC
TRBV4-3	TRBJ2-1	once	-	CASSRELRSNEQFF	TGCGCCAGCAGTCGGGAACTAAGGAGCAATGAGCAGTTCTTC